This TCR beta chain was profiled in a study of T cells after yellow fever vaccination. Study context: Fractions of limited cellularity were prepared by means of SMART-Seq v4 Ultra Low Input.

Template switching by 5'RACE produced TCR cDNA, adding a universal primer site and UMIs. MiXCR, applied by TCRdb to the 5' RACE reads, yields one record per CDR3 protein. There are about 63,000 distinct CDR3 sequences in the sample; approximately 7.4% occur only once, and 30% to 45% lies in the top ten. In this sample, this clonotype turned up many times. What it binds is not known. General observations from the study: In FACS-sorted repertoires, abundant clonotypes from the bulk population could appear as contaminants. Post-booster repertoires again held most primary-vaccination clones (roughly 95% CD4, roughly 89% CD8).

Here the sequenced sample was CD8+ T cells sorted from PBMCs, taken 15 days after the yellow fever booster vaccination. The receptor was derived from a man aged 25-40 years who received the YFV17D yellow fever vaccine.

The CDR3 loop reads CASSSARQGGDYGYTF. The CDR3 region has the DNA TGTGCCAGCAGTTCGGCCAGACAGGGGGGTGACTATGGCTACACCTTC. The J gene is TRBJ1-2, the V gene TRBV12-3 or TRBV12-4; 9 nucleotides line up with TRBD1. After removal of 4 bases from V and 3 bases from J, the junction contained 9 bases not matched to a gene. There are 16 residues in the CDR3.